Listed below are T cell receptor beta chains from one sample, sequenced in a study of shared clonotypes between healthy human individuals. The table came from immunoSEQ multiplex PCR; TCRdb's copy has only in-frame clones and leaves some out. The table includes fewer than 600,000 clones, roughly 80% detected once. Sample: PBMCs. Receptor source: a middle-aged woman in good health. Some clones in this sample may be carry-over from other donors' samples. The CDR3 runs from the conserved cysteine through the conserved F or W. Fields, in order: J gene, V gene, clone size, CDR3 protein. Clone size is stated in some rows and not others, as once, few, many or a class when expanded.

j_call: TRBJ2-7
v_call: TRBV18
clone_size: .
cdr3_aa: CASSPSGTGSDEQYF

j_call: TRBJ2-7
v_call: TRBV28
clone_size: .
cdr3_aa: CASSLATLGYEQYF

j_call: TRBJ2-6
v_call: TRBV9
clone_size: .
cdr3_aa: CASSLRGRGPSSGANVLTF

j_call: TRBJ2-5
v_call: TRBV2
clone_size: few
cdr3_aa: CASRYRELGTQYF

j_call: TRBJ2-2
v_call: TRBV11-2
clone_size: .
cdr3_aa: CASSTQPTNTGELFF

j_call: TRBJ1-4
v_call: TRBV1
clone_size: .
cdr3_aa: CTSSQDLGGIINEKLFF

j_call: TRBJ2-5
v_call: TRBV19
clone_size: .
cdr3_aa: CASSIGASGEETQYF

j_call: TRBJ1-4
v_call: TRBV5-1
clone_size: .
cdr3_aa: CASSLTGIRRTPTNEKLFF

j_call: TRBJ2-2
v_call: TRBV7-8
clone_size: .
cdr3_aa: CASSPDQNTGELFF

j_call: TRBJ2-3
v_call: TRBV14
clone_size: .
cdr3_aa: CASSQDGGYTQYF

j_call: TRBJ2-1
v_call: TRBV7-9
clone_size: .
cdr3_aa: CASTIEGTSSEQFF

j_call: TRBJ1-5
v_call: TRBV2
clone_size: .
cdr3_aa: CASSGVGPQHF

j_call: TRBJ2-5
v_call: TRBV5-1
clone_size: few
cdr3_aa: CASSFGTGETQYF

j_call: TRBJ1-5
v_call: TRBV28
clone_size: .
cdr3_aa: CASSFAGGGNQPQHF

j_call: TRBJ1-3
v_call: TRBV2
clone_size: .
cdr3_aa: CASSEGRSSGNTIYF

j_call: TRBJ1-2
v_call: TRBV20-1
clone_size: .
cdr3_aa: CSAMTVYGYTF

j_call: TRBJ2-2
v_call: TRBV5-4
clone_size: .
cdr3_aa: CASSSEGVTGELFF

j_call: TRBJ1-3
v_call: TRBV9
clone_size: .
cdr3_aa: CASSGAFPSGNTIYF

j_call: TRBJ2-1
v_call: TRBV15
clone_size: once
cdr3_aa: CATSRDMAGGPWQFF

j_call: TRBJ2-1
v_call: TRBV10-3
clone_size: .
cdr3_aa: CAIGGGNEQFF

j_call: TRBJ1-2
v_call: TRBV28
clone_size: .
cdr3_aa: CASSSPQGASYGYTF

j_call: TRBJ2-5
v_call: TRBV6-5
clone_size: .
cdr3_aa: CASSYGTSAETQYF

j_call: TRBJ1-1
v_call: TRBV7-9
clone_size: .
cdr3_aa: CASSQDFGGTEAFF

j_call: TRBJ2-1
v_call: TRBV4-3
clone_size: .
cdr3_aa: CASSQEAGQPYNEQFF

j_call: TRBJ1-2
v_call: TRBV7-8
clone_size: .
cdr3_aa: CASSLGPTANYGYTF

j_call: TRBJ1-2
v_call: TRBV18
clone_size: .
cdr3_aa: CASSPSGGPTSYGYTF